The 17 T cell receptor beta chains below come from one sample, sequenced in a study of radiotherapy plus CTLA-4 blockade in lung cancer. Produced via immunoSEQ multiplex PCR; TCRdb's table is partial and in-frame only. The sample gives more than 40,000 clones, approximately 78% of which show up once; 2.5% to 4% is in the top ten. The input for sequencing was peripheral blood, taken from a patient treated with radiotherapy plus ipilimumab. The receptors derive from a human donor with non-small cell lung cancer who had stable disease on radiotherapy plus ipilimumab.

This clone has only one observation. The chain uses TRBV7-6 and TRBJ2-5, with no clear D. Trimming stripped 1 base from V and 2 bases from J, with 11 bases between. Germline V gene data show CDR1 as SGHVS and CDR2 as FNYEAQ. The CDR3 sequence is 15 residues long. CDR3 DNA sequence: TGTGCCAGCAGCTTAGTAACGAGCATACAAGAGACCCAGTACTTC. Translating gives CASSLVTSIQETQYF.

The rearrangement joins TRBV25-1 to TRBJ2-7; the match to TRBD1 covers 7 bases. J lost 7 bases, V lost 4 bases, and 7 bases had no gene match. The CDR3 is 13 amino acids. CDR1 is MGHDK and CDR2 is SYGVNS in the germline V gene. The CDR3 spells CASSVAGTAEQYF. In DNA, the CDR3 is TGTGCCAGCAGTGTCGCCGGGACAGCAGAGCAGTACTTC.

The chain links TRBV28 to TRBJ2-7, with a tentative D call TRBD1 (5 bases). The CDR3 has 14 residues. CDR1 and CDR2 (germline): MDHEN, SYDVKM. The germline V and J ends were trimmed by 2 bases and 7 bases, with 15 bases remaining between them. Here the CDR3 DNA reads TGTGCCAGCAGTTTAGCAGGGTCCCTTGGTGAGCAGTACTTC. Translating it yields CASSLAGSLGEQYF.

CDR3 in DNA: TGTGCCAGCACCACCCCCTCGCGGGAGAACGAGCAGTACTTC. Amino acids: CASTTPSRENEQYF. This chain joins TRBV6-6 and TRBJ2-7, with 7 positions matching TRBD2. The germline CDR1 and CDR2 sequences are MNHNY and SVGAGI (reference sequence). Losses at the gene ends were 7 bases for V and 5 bases for J; bases not matched to a gene: 11. CDR3 length equals 14 residues.

CDR3 nucleotides: TGTGCCAGCAGCCCCGGGAACTCTCGGGGCTACACCTTC. Protein product: CASSPGNSRGYTF. The chain has TRBV28 and TRBJ1-2, with no clear D. The germline V gene encodes CDR1 MDHEN and CDR2 SYDVKM. Trimming shortened V by 6 bases and J by 8 bases, and 16 bases separated the two germline ends. CDR3 size: 13 residues.

This clone was seen a single time. The V and J genes are TRBV4-3 and TRBJ1-2; 8 nucleotides match TRBD1. Germline trimming cut 5 bases from V and 6 bases from J; bases unmatched to any gene: 5. Germline V gene data show CDR1 as LGHNA and CDR2 as YSLEER. This CDR3 has 13 amino acids. The CDR3 loop reads CASSSRQGNGYTF. The CDR3 DNA reads TGCGCCAGCAGCTCTCGACAGGGGAATGGCTACACCTTC.

This clone has a single count. The V call is TRBV5-1, the J call TRBJ2-5, with a weak D call TRBD2 (5 bases). V was shortened by 4 bases and J by 4 bases, with 14 bases between the two germline ends. There are 14 residues in the CDR3. Germline values: CDR1 SGHRS, CDR2 YFSETQ. CDR3 sequence (DNA): TGCGCCAGCAGCGTTTTTTTCCGGGGAGAGACCCAGTACTTC. Protein product: CASSVFFRGETQYF.

This clone was detected only once. The rearrangement links TRBV10-3 to TRBJ1-4, with 7 bases that match TRBD1. CDR1 and CDR2 (germline): ENHRY, SYGVKD. This CDR3 has 15 residues. J gave up 7 bases and V 2 bases, and 7 bases lay outside the gene matches. The DNA for the CDR3 is TGTGCCATCAGTGAGCGACAGGGTCTAGGTGAAAAACTGTTTTTT. This sequence encodes CAISERQGLGEKLFF.

This clone was counted between two and nine times. The chain links TRBV18 to TRBJ2-7; 7 bases fit TRBD2. The CDR3 loop spans 13 amino acids. CDR1 is KGHSH, CDR2 LQKENI, per germline. Germline trimming cut 2 bases from V and 7 bases from J; bases unmatched to any gene: 5. The CDR3 DNA is TGTGCCAGCTCACCATTGGGGAGGGTTGAGCAGTACTTC. This encodes CASSPLGRVEQYF.

The rearrangement uses TRBV12-2 and TRBJ2-5; the table calls TRBD2, which could not be checked here. The closer fit of TRBJ2-7 to the DNA end suggests the J call may be wrong. TRBV12-2 is listed as a pseudogene. The length of the CDR3 is 15 residues. The CDR3 loop is CASRPTGKDSYEQYF. The CDR3 nucleotides are TGTGCAAGTCGCCCGACCGGGAAAGACTCCTACGAGCAGTACTTC.

The chain recombines TRBV29-1 with TRBJ2-5, with TRBD1 matching 9 bases. Germline CDR1 reads SQVTM; CDR2 reads ANQGSEA. This CDR3 contains 14 residues. V lost 7 bases, J lost 1 base, and 7 bases stayed unmatched. CDR3 region: CSATTGGSQETQYF. The CDR3 coding sequence is TGCAGCGCAACCACAGGGGGCAGCCAAGAGACCCAGTACTTC. Together with reference TRBV29-1 and TRBJ2-5, the CDR3 gives the full variable domain: SAVISQKPSRDICQRGTSLTIQCQVDSQVTMMFWYRQQPGQSLTLIATANQGSEATYESGFVIDKFPISRPNLTFSTLTVSNMSPEDSSIYLCSATTGGSQETQYFGPGTRLLVL.

This chain joins TRBV11-2 and TRBJ2-1; D remains unclear. Trimming took off 0 bases at V and 0 bases at J, with 9 bases between the two ends. CDR3 length equals 16 residues. Germline CDR1 and CDR2: SGHAT and FQNNGV. This CDR3 is CASSLEFKSSYNEQFF. In DNA, the CDR3 is TGTGCCAGCAGCTTAGAGTTCAAGAGCTCCTACAATGAGCAGTTCTTC.

This sequence joins TRBV4-3 and TRBJ2-5; D is possibly TRBD2 (6 bases). Germline values: CDR1 LGHNA, CDR2 YSLEER. The CDR3 is 15 residues long. Trimming stripped 0 bases from V and 4 bases from J, with 12 bases between. CDR3 residues: CASSQDPQGGETQYF. In DNA form, the CDR3 reads TGCGCCAGCAGCCAAGATCCGCAGGGAGGAGAGACCCAGTACTTC.

This chain links TRBV7-2 with TRBJ2-1, with 8 bases aligning to TRBD2. The CDR3 sequence is 16 residues long. The junction had 3 bases not matched to a gene; V was cut back by 2 bases and J by 0 bases. The germline CDR1 and CDR2 sequences are SGHTA and FQGNSA. CDR3 DNA: TGTGCCAGCAGCTTAAAAAGCGGGAGCTCCTACAATGAGCAGTTCTTC. This codes for CASSLKSGSSYNEQFF.

In its sample, this clone was seen a few times. The CDR3 sequence: CASSEPGQGNTGELFF. CDR3 DNA: TGTGCCAGCAGCGAACCGGGACAGGGAAACACCGGGGAGCTGTTTTTT. V usage is TRBV9 and J usage is TRBJ2-2; 9 bases map to TRBD1. V shed 3 bases, J shed 2 bases, and the junction held 5 bases outside the gene matches. This CDR3 comprises 16 residues. Germline loops: CDR1 SGDLS, CDR2 YYNGEE.

The genes are TRBV9 and TRBJ2-1, with 10 bases matching TRBD1. Germline V gene data show CDR1 as SGDLS and CDR2 as YYNGEE. The CDR3 runs 14 residues. Unmatched junction bases numbered 2, after V lost 1 base and J lost 7 bases. The CDR3 DNA is TGTGCCAGCAGCGTAATGGGACAGGGGAATGAGCAGTTCTTC. This translates into CASSVMGQGNEQFF. Drawing the rest from reference TRBV9 and TRBJ2-1, the complete variable domain is DSGVTQTPKHLITATGQRVTLRCSPRSGDLSVYWYQQSLDQGLQFLIQYYNGEERAKGNILERFSAQQFPDLHSELNLSSLELGDSALYFCASSVMGQGNEQFFGPGTRLTVL.

The genes are TRBV28 and TRBJ2-4, with D perhaps matching TRBD2 (5 bases). Germline-derived CDR1 and CDR2 are MDHEN and SYDVKM. The CDR3 is 13 residues long. Trimming cost V 5 bases and J 4 bases, with 9 bases left between them. CDR3 amino acids: CASSPRRKNIQYF. In nucleotides, the CDR3 is TGTGCCAGCAGTCCCCGGAGGAAAAACATTCAGTACTTC.